This paragraph covers one TCR beta chain sequence. Its antigen is not identified. During the collection period, no donor immune events like infections were recorded. Sequencing was performed with immunoSEQ multiplex PCR; in TCRdb, only in-frame clones are kept and a portion is missing. This table holds about 91,000 clones, around 88% found once. The data were taken from a study of identifying expanded T cells in peripheral blood. Whole-study findings and limits: Clone count variance between approximately two-week samples rose with total template count. Technical replicates showed roughly 1.2 changed clones; two weeks approximately 15; four weeks 19.

V was trimmed by 10 bases and J by 2 bases, leaving 18 bases between them. Germline V gene sequence: CDR1 SNHLY, CDR2 FYNNEI. The CDR3 loop spans 14 amino acids. The rearrangement uses TRBV2 and TRBJ2-7; D gene unclear. The TCR sequence derives from a person between 18 and 69 years old in good health. Sequencing input: blood. The CDR3 protein is CANIDARTAYEQYF. The CDR3 DNA is TGTGCCAACATAGACGCTAGGACGGCCTACGAGCAGTACTTC.